The sequence of this TCR beta chain was determined in a study of blood T cell repertoires in COVID-19. Background on the study: Whether acute or convalescent, the COVID-19 samples came from the United States, Italy and Spain. PBMCs, B-cell-depleted T cells, or T cells provided the cDNA or gDNA that made up the material.

The CDR3 length is 15 residues. The trim removed 6 bases at V and 5 bases at J, leaving 7 bases unmatched. Germline V gives CDR1 SGHAT, CDR2 FQNNGV. In the study's own analysis: It was from reference gene primer amplification that nucleated cell counts were estimated. Assay: immunoSEQ multiplex PCR; the TCRdb copy retains only in-frame clones and omits some. V and J calls and clone size are as listed in that table; D and trimming were resolved from the DNA. The repertoire includes more than 100,000 clones, more than 70% of them detected once, and roughly a sixth sits in the top ten. Source material: peripheral blood. The clonotype originates from a woman older than 75 in a cohort sampled during active COVID-19. The J gene is TRBJ2-2, the V gene TRBV11-2; 9 positions agree with TRBD1. Here the CDR3 DNA reads TGTGCCAGCAGTTCCGGGACAGGGCCGACCGGGGAGCTGTTTTTT. Its protein product is CASSSGTGPTGELFF.